The sequence of this T cell receptor beta chain was determined in a study of blood T cell repertoires in COVID-19. Study background: Sites across the United States, Italy and Spain contributed samples from acute and convalescent COVID-19.

Seattle participants joined during active infection and were tracked over time. In the study's own analysis: Estimation of nucleated cell counts was performed using reference gene primer amplification. Assay used: immunoSEQ multiplex PCR; TCRdb lists only in-frame clones, some missing. Clonal size and the V and J genes are those of that table, whereas D and trimming came from the DNA. The sample has around 160,000 clones; 87% are singletons. This receptor was obtained from a woman between 65 and 79 years old with COVID-19, enrolled during active disease. The specimen was peripheral blood.

The DNA for the CDR3 is TGTGCCAGCAGCTTGGGGGGACAGGGTGCTTCACCCCTCCACTTT. This encodes CASSLGGQGASPLHF. The genes are TRBV5-8 and TRBJ1-6; 9 bases are shared with TRBD1. The CDR3 runs 15 residues. Germline assignment: CDR1 SGHTS and CDR2 YDEGEE. V lost 0 bases and J lost 9; bases outside the gene matches: 4.